The next 31 T cell receptor beta chains were all read from a single sample in a study of blood T cell repertoires in COVID-19. Libraries were prepared by immunoSEQ multiplex PCR; TCRdb keeps only in-frame clonotypes and omits some of them. The sample lists under 100,000 clones, about 84% seen once, with 25% in the top ten. The material sequenced was peripheral blood. These receptors were taken from an elderly man with active or convalescent COVID-19.

The chain is built from TRBV18 and TRBJ2-5; D perhaps matches TRBD1 (5 bases). The CDR3 totals 14 residues. Germline V CDR1 and CDR2: KGHSH, LQKENI. The V and J ends lost 6 bases and 2 bases respectively, with 13 bases between them. The CDR3 loop is CASSYTGSQETQYF. DNA for the CDR3: TGTGCCAGCTCGTATACAGGTTCTCAAGAGACCCAGTACTTC.

The chain joins TRBV24-1 to TRBJ2-5, with D hard to call. From germline, CDR1 is KGHDR and CDR2 SFDVKD. The CDR3 loop spans 13 amino acids. Trimming removed 1 base at V and 5 bases at J, with 7 bases between. Here the CDR3 DNA reads TGTGCCACCAGTGATTTTACATCGGAGACCCAGTACTTC. This translates into CATSDFTSETQYF.

The chain recombines TRBV4-3 with TRBJ1-6, with TRBD1 identical over 7 bases. Per the germline V gene, CDR1 is LGHNA and CDR2 is YSLEER. The CDR3 is 15 residues long. Unmatched junction bases numbered 12, after V lost 8 bases and J lost 8 bases. The CDR3 sequence: CASRRQGRGDSPLHF. DNA for the CDR3: TGCGCCAGCCGAAGACAGGGCCGTGGTGATTCACCCCTCCACTTT.

This clone showed up just once. This sequence joins TRBV29-1 and TRBJ2-1; 8 bases map to TRBD1. Unmatched junction bases numbered 10, after V lost 2 bases and J lost 10 bases. The CDR3 is 14 residues long. The V gene's germline CDR1 is SQVTM and CDR2 ANQGSEA. CDR3 residues: CSVERGGTGGEQFF. The DNA for the CDR3 is TGCAGCGTTGAACGGGGCGGGACAGGAGGCGAGCAGTTCTTC.

This chain links TRBV29-1 with TRBJ2-3, with a tentative D call TRBD1 (5 bases). The CDR3 spans 12 residues. Germline CDR1 and CDR2: SQVTM and ANQGSEA. Trimming left V 3 bases short and J 8 bases short, with 12 bases between. The CDR3: CSVDAGRTTQYF. Here the CDR3 DNA reads TGCAGCGTTGATGCAGGGCGGACTACGCAGTATTTT.

The chain has TRBV18 and TRBJ1-1; 7 bases agree with TRBD1. V gave up 3 bases and J gave up 4 bases; unmatched junction bases: 5. The CDR3 is 14 residues long. The germline CDR1 and CDR2 sequences are KGHSH and LQKENI. The CDR3: CASSPDRDSTEAFF. In DNA, the CDR3 is TGTGCCAGCTCACCTGACAGGGACAGCACTGAAGCTTTCTTT.

This chain joins TRBV15 and TRBJ1-2; TRBD1 aligns across 8 bases. The CDR3 sequence is 14 residues long. Germline CDR1 is LNHNV and CDR2 is YYDKDF (reference sequence). V dropped 4 bases and J dropped 2; count of bases not matched to a gene: 3. The CDR3 DNA is TGTGCCACCAGCAACCGACAGGGGAACTATGGCTACACCTTC. Its protein is CATSNRQGNYGYTF. The variable domain in full, with the rest retrieved from reference TRBV15 and TRBJ1-2, is DAMVIQNPRYQVTQFGKPVTLSCSQTLNHNVMYWYQQKSSQAPKLLFHYYDKDFNNEADTPDNFQSRRPNTSFCFLDIRSPGLGDTAMYLCATSNRQGNYGYTFGSGTRLTVV.

The chain has TRBV18 and TRBJ2-7; TRBD1 matches at 9 bases. The CDR3 covers 16 residues. Germline assignment: CDR1 KGHSH and CDR2 LQKENI. V gave up 4 bases and J gave up 2 bases; unmatched junction bases: 9. The CDR3 nucleotides read TGTGCCAGCTCACAGATTGGACAGGGGTTGGCCTACGAGCAGTACTTC. It specifies CASSQIGQGLAYEQYF.

The CDR3 loop reads CASSHGQGNNSPLHF. As DNA, the CDR3 is TGTGCCAGCAGCCACGGACAGGGAAATAATTCACCCCTCCACTTT. The V call is TRBV2, the J call TRBJ1-6; 8 bases map to TRBD1. This CDR3 has 15 amino acids. The V gene's germline CDR1 is SNHLY and CDR2 FYNNEI. V shed 6 bases and J 5 bases; nucleotides not matched to a gene: 6.

By sample fraction, this clone is large. The V and J genes are TRBV7-9 and TRBJ1-2; 10 bases agree with TRBD1. The CDR3 has 16 amino acids. J was trimmed by 1 base and V by 2 bases; bases with no gene match: 4. Germline CDR1 reads SEHNR; CDR2 reads FQNEAQ (reference sequence). CDR3 sequence: CASSLIGTGDNYGYTF. In nucleotides, the CDR3 is TGTGCCAGCAGCTTAATAGGGACAGGGGATAACTATGGCTACACCTTC.

The rearrangement links TRBV4-1 to TRBJ2-3, with 10 nucleotides matching TRBD2. From germline, CDR1 is MGHRA and CDR2 YSYEKL. This CDR3 is 16 amino acids long. V shed 0 bases, J shed 4 bases, and the junction held 4 bases outside the gene matches. CDR3 nucleotides: TGCGCCAGCAGCCAAGAACAGCTAGCGGGGGCAGATACGCAGTATTTT. Protein product: CASSQEQLAGADTQYF.

The V gene is TRBV6-5, the J gene TRBJ1-5; 9 bases map to TRBD1. This CDR3 has 13 residues. Looked up from germline, CDR1 is MNHEY and CDR2 is SVGAGI. V lost 7 bases, J lost 7 bases, and 5 bases stayed unmatched. The DNA of the CDR3 is TGTGCCAGCAAGACAGGGGGGAGGCAGCCCCAGCATTTT. Protein: CASKTGGRQPQHF.

V gene TRBV28 combines with J gene TRBJ2-1; the match to TRBD1 covers 9 bases. From germline, CDR1 is MDHEN and CDR2 SYDVKM. This CDR3 is built from 15 residues. The V segment lost 8 bases and the J segment 6 bases; nucleotides outside the gene matches: 11. This chain's CDR3 is CASGSGTGSRNEQFF. The CDR3 DNA sequence: TGTGCCAGCGGCTCCGGGACAGGGTCCCGCAATGAGCAGTTCTTC.

This sequence joins TRBV28 and TRBJ1-5; TRBD1 is a possible D gene (5 bases). Between the trimmed V and J ends, which lost 5 bases and 3 bases, there was a span of 11 bases. Per the germline V gene, CDR1 is MDHEN and CDR2 is SYDVKM. This CDR3 has 14 residues. CDR3 residues: CASSGPGHNQPQHF. For the CDR3, the DNA is TGTGCCAGCAGTGGACCAGGACACAATCAGCCCCAGCATTTT.

The chain couples TRBV2 to TRBJ2-1; D is perhaps TRBD2 (6 bases). This CDR3 region has 13 residues. Looked up from germline, CDR1 is SNHLY and CDR2 is FYNNEI. The V end lost 5 bases, the J end lost 8 bases, and 13 bases lay between the germline ends. DNA of the CDR3: TGTGCCAGCAGTCAGACTAGTGCAGATGAGCAGTTCTTC. It codes for CASSQTSADEQFF.

This chain uses TRBV7-3 with TRBJ2-3; D is uncertain. The V gene's germline CDR1 is SGHTA and CDR2 FQGTGA. The CDR3 loop spans 13 amino acids. Trimming left V 4 bases short and J 0 bases short, with 5 bases between. CDR3 region: CASSSLSTDTQYF. The DNA of the CDR3 is TGTGCCAGCAGCTCCCTGAGCACAGATACGCAGTATTTT.

The rearrangement uses TRBV27 and TRBJ2-1; D is unclear. This CDR3 is 14 amino acids long. From germline, CDR1 is MNHEY and CDR2 SMNVEV (reference sequence). V dropped 5 bases and J dropped 4 bases, with 12 bases sitting between them. CDR3 in amino acids: CASSRLGKYNEQFF. DNA of the CDR3: TGTGCCAGCAGTAGACTCGGAAAATACAATGAGCAGTTCTTC.

This sequence joins TRBV5-1 and TRBJ2-7, with 11 bases matching TRBD2. The ends lost 0 bases at V and 0 bases at J; junction bases unmatched: 5. The V gene's germline CDR1 is SGHRS and CDR2 YFSETQ. The CDR3 length is 17 residues. CDR3 sequence: CASSLGLAGFSSYEQYF. The CDR3 region has the DNA TGCGCCAGCAGCTTGGGACTAGCGGGGTTCAGCTCCTACGAGCAGTACTTC.

This clone occurred once. The V call is TRBV29-1, the J call TRBJ1-1; D not certain. Germline loops: CDR1 SQVTM, CDR2 ANQGSEA. Trimming pared 4 bases from V and 4 bases from J, leaving 16 bases between. CDR3 size: 14 residues. The CDR3 nucleotides read TGCAGCGTTGCAACTTCCGTGTCGGGCACTGAAGCTTTCTTT. This translates into CSVATSVSGTEAFF.

For the CDR3, the DNA is TGTGCCAGCAGTTACTCGGGGCAGGTGGGGTACAATGAGCAGTTCTTC. Protein sequence: CASSYSGQVGYNEQFF. The chain is built from TRBV6-5 and TRBJ2-1; perhaps TRBD1 as D (5 bases). V lost 0 bases and J 4 bases, leaving 13 bases between the germline ends. Germline V gene sequence: CDR1 MNHEY, CDR2 SVGAGI. This CDR3 has 16 residues.

The chain employs TRBV7-8 and TRBJ1-4; 8 bases map to TRBD1. Germline V gene sequence: CDR1 SGHVS, CDR2 FQNEAQ. V lost 5 bases, J lost 7 bases, and 27 bases stayed unmatched. This CDR3 has 21 amino acids. CDR3 bases: TGTGCCAGCAGCCCACTCCGCCGGCCGTGGCCCCCGACAGGGGTGGGTGAAAAACTGTTTTTT. Translation gives CASSPLRRPWPPTGVGEKLFF.

This rearrangement joins TRBV12-5 to TRBJ2-3; D is unresolved. The CDR3 spans 15 residues. V was clipped by 3 bases and J by 4 bases, with 14 bases between them. Germline-derived CDR1 and CDR2 are LGHNT and FRNRAP. In DNA form, the CDR3 reads TGTGCTAGTGGTTTATGGTCTCACCCAGCAGATACGCAGTATTTT. Its translation: CASGLWSHPADTQYF.

The genes are TRBV7-9 and TRBJ1-2; D might be TRBD1 (6 bases). V lost 3 bases and J lost 5, with 16 bases in between. CDR3 length equals 15 residues. Germline V lookup: CDR1 SEHNR, CDR2 FQNEAQ (reference sequence). Here the CDR3 DNA reads TGTGCCAGCAGCTTTAGACAGGTTACACAATATGGCTACACCTTC. As protein: CASSFRQVTQYGYTF.

This clone was observed a few times. The chain links TRBV27 to TRBJ2-7; 10 nucleotides agree with TRBD1. This CDR3 is 15 amino acids long. The germline CDR1 and CDR2 sequences are MNHEY and SMNVEV (reference sequence). The trim removed 3 bases at V and 7 bases at J, leaving 9 bases unmatched. DNA for the CDR3: TGTGCCAGCAGTTTCACCGGGACAGGGGCCTGGGAGCAGTACTTC. It is translated as CASSFTGTGAWEQYF.

The V call is TRBV27, the J call TRBJ2-7, with D possibly matching TRBD1 (6 bases). The length of the CDR3 is 14 residues. CDR1 is MNHEY and CDR2 is SMNVEV in the germline V gene (reference sequence). V lost 7 bases and J lost 0, with 13 bases in between. CDR3 sequence: CASKRQVGSYEQYF. The DNA for the CDR3 is TGTGCCAGCAAAAGACAGGTCGGCTCCTACGAGCAGTACTTC.

This chain uses TRBV5-1 with TRBJ2-5; 7 bases agree with TRBD1. Germline assignment: CDR1 SGHRS and CDR2 YFSETQ. The CDR3 contains 15 residues. V shed 1 base and J 2 bases; nucleotides not matched to a gene: 5. CDR3 nucleotides: TGCGCCAGCAGCTTGTTTGGACAGGAGCAAGAGACCCAGTACTTC. It specifies CASSLFGQEQETQYF.

The chain employs TRBV24-1 and TRBJ1-2, with 12 bases lining up with TRBD1. Germline V gives CDR1 KGHDR, CDR2 SFDVKD. This CDR3 spans 17 amino acids. V lost 4 bases, J lost 3 bases, and 8 bases stayed unmatched. The CDR3 DNA reads TGTGCCACCAGTGAGTCCGGGACAGGGGGCGTTTACTATGGCTACACCTTC. Its protein product is CATSESGTGGVYYGYTF.

The rearrangement joins TRBV2 to TRBJ1-5; D unclear. The CDR3 extends over 14 amino acids. Germline loops: CDR1 SNHLY, CDR2 FYNNEI. Trimming stripped 4 bases from V and 5 bases from J, with 12 bases between. CDR3 bases: TGTGCCAGCAGTGTAGATTACAGAGATCAGCCCCAGCATTTT. The encoded protein is CASSVDYRDQPQHF.

This clone was counted between two and nine times. The CDR3 bases are TGTGCCAGCAGCTTAGTACGGGGACAGGGGGCTTACGAGCAGTACTTC. Translating gives CASSLVRGQGAYEQYF. The chain has TRBV7-9 and TRBJ2-7; 12 nucleotides line up with TRBD1. J gave up 4 bases and V 1 base, and 5 bases lay outside the gene matches. Looked up from germline, CDR1 is SEHNR and CDR2 is FQNEAQ (reference sequence). The CDR3 runs to 16 residues.

The V gene is TRBV5-1, the J gene TRBJ1-1, with D perhaps TRBD1 (5 bases). The V end lost 0 bases, the J end lost 5 bases, and 17 bases lay between the germline ends. This CDR3 is 16 amino acids long. Per the germline V gene, CDR1 is SGHRS and CDR2 is YFSETQ. CDR3 region: CASSLVTGRVGTEAFF. The CDR3 region has the DNA TGCGCCAGCAGCTTGGTTACCGGCAGGGTGGGGACTGAAGCTTTCTTT.

In its sample, this clone was seen a few times. The chain joins TRBV4-1 to TRBJ1-1, with D tentatively TRBD1 (6 bases). V dropped 1 base and J dropped 5 bases, with 14 bases sitting between them. CDR3 length equals 15 residues. Germline V CDR1 and CDR2: MGHRA, YSYEKL. The CDR3 region has the DNA TGCGCCAGCAGCCAAGCGGGCAGGGGAGGGACTGAAGCTTTCTTT. Its translation is CASSQAGRGGTEAFF.